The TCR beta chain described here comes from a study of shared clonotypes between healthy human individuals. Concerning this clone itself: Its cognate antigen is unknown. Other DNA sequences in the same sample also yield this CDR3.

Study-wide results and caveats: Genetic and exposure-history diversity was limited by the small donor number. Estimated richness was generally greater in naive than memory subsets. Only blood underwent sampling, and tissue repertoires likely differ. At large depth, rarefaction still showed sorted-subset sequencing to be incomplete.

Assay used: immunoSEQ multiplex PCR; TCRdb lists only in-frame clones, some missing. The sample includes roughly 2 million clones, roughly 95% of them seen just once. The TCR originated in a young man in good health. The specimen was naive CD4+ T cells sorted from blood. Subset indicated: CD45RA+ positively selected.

The CDR3 protein is CASSLGGGTEAFF. CDR3 in DNA: TGTGCCAGCAGTCTGGGCGGGGGTACTGAAGCTTTCTTT. The chain links TRBV28 to TRBJ1-1; D perhaps matches TRBD1 (5 bases). Per the germline V gene, CDR1 is MDHEN and CDR2 is SYDVKM. The CDR3 loop spans 13 amino acids. V was cut by 5 bases and J by 5 bases, with 12 bases left in between.